The rows below give T cell receptor beta chains drawn from one sample of a study of blood T cell repertoires in COVID-19. Sequenced by immunoSEQ multiplex PCR; TCRdb stores in-frame clones only, minus some. Among about 70,000 clones listed, approximately 85% were seen once. Sequenced: peripheral blood. Receptor source: a man at least 80 years old with acute or convalescent COVID-19. CDR3s include the opening cysteine and the closing phenylalanine or tryptophan. The D gene is left open where the match is weak. Some rows mark clone size as missing; the rest say once, few, many or name a class of expanded clone.

v_gene: TRBV28
j_gene: TRBJ1-6
d_gene: -
abundance: -
len: 15
CDR3aa: CASSTAGTSPSPLHF
CDR3nt: TGTGCCAGCAGTACCGCCGGGACATCCCCTTCACCCCTCCACTTT

v_gene: TRBV7-3
j_gene: TRBJ2-1
d_gene: -
abundance: -
len: 15
CDR3aa: CASSLSTGTYNEQFF
CDR3nt: TGTGCCAGCAGCTTGTCGACAGGTACCTACAATGAGCAGTTCTTC

v_gene: TRBV27
j_gene: TRBJ1-1
d_gene: TRBD1
abundance: -
len: 14
CDR3aa: CASRTGTAYTEAFF
CDR3nt: TGTGCCAGCAGGACAGGGACGGCGTACACTGAAGCTTTCTTT

v_gene: TRBV2
j_gene: TRBJ2-2
d_gene: -
abundance: -
len: 13
CDR3aa: CASSETVTGELFF
CDR3nt: TGTGCCAGCAGTGAGACAGTCACCGGGGAGCTGTTTTTT

v_gene: TRBV6-5
j_gene: TRBJ2-2
d_gene: TRBD1
abundance: -
len: 15
CDR3aa: CASYSGQGYTGELFF
CDR3nt: TGTGCCAGCTACTCGGGACAGGGATACACCGGGGAGCTGTTTTTT

v_gene: TRBV28
j_gene: TRBJ1-2
d_gene: TRBD1
abundance: -
len: 18
CDR3aa: CASSLSWVSGKGAYGYTF
CDR3nt: TGTGCCAGCAGTTTAAGTTGGGTTTCAGGGAAGGGGGCCTATGGCTACACCTTC

v_gene: TRBV6-5
j_gene: TRBJ2-3
d_gene: TRBD2
abundance: -
len: 13
CDR3aa: CASTSGITDTQYF
CDR3nt: TGTGCCAGCACTAGCGGAATCACAGATACGCAGTATTTT

v_gene: TRBV29-1
j_gene: TRBJ1-3
d_gene: -
abundance: -
len: 14
CDR3aa: CSVEIGTGGNTIYF
CDR3nt: TGCAGCGTTGAAATCGGGACTGGAGGAAACACCATATATTTT

v_gene: TRBV6-5
j_gene: TRBJ1-5
d_gene: TRBD1
abundance: -
len: 15
CDR3aa: CASSYSFRGQQPQHF
CDR3nt: TGTGCCAGCAGTTACTCTTTCAGGGGGCAACAGCCCCAGCATTTT

v_gene: TRBV3-1/TRBV3-2
j_gene: TRBJ1-2
d_gene: TRBD1
abundance: -
len: 17
CDR3aa: CASSPSLRQGEDYGYTF
CDR3nt: TGTGCCAGCAGCCCTTCCTTAAGACAGGGGGAGGACTATGGCTACACCTTC

v_gene: TRBV7-2
j_gene: TRBJ1-5
d_gene: -
abundance: -
len: 14
CDR3aa: CASSLGGGQEPQHF
CDR3nt: TGTGCCAGCAGCTTAGGGGGGGGCCAGGAGCCCCAGCATTTT

v_gene: TRBV28
j_gene: TRBJ2-7
d_gene: -
abundance: -
len: 12
CDR3aa: CASSALNYEQYF
CDR3nt: TGTGCCAGCAGTGCGTTGAACTACGAGCAGTACTTC

v_gene: TRBV25-1
j_gene: TRBJ2-2
d_gene: TRBD1
abundance: -
len: 15
CDR3aa: CASSERTGPTGELFF
CDR3nt: TGTGCCAGCAGTGAGAGGACAGGGCCGACCGGGGAGCTGTTTTTT

v_gene: TRBV19
j_gene: TRBJ2-1
d_gene: TRBD2
abundance: -
len: 15
CDR3aa: CASSIPAGSYNEQFF
CDR3nt: TGTGCCAGTAGTATTCCAGCGGGAAGCTACAATGAGCAGTTCTTC

v_gene: TRBV5-8
j_gene: TRBJ2-5
d_gene: -
abundance: once
len: 14
CDR3aa: CASSRLVGRETQYF
CDR3nt: TGTGCCAGCAGTCGACTAGTAGGCCGAGAGACCCAGTACTTC

v_gene: TRBV10-3
j_gene: TRBJ2-2
d_gene: TRBD1
abundance: -
len: 14
CDR3aa: CAIRGTGDTGELFF
CDR3nt: TGTGCCATCAGGGGGACAGGGGACACCGGGGAGCTGTTTTTT

v_gene: TRBV10-3
j_gene: TRBJ1-1
d_gene: -
abundance: -
len: 12
CDR3aa: CAISEPGTEAFF
CDR3nt: TGTGCCATCAGTGAACCGGGGACTGAAGCTTTCTTT

v_gene: TRBV6-5
j_gene: TRBJ1-2
d_gene: TRBD1
abundance: -
len: 16
CDR3aa: CASSYSGQGADYGYTF
CDR3nt: TGTGCCAGCAGTTACTCCGGACAGGGGGCCGACTATGGCTACACCTTC

v_gene: TRBV14
j_gene: TRBJ1-4
d_gene: TRBD1
abundance: few
len: 15
CDR3aa: CASSLRTGANEKLFF
CDR3nt: TGTGCCAGCAGCCTCCGGACAGGAGCGAATGAAAAACTGTTTTTT

v_gene: TRBV6-6
j_gene: TRBJ2-7
d_gene: -
abundance: -
len: 13
CDR3aa: CASSPGTVYEQYF
CDR3nt: TGTGCCAGCAGTCCCGGGACTGTCTACGAGCAGTACTTC

v_gene: TRBV9
j_gene: TRBJ2-1
d_gene: TRBD1
abundance: -
len: 16
CDR3aa: CASSVASTGGYNEQFF
CDR3nt: TGTGCCAGCAGCGTAGCGTCGACAGGGGGCTACAATGAGCAGTTCTTC

v_gene: TRBV28
j_gene: TRBJ2-7
d_gene: TRBD2
abundance: once
len: 16
CDR3aa: CASSLSGASGSYEQYF
CDR3nt: TGTGCCAGCAGTTTGAGTGGGGCTAGCGGGAGCTACGAGCAGTACTTC

v_gene: TRBV21-1
j_gene: TRBJ2-7
d_gene: -
abundance: -
len: 16
CDR3aa: CASSKVAGPFSYEQYF
CDR3nt: TGTGCCAGCAGCAAAGTAGCGGGCCCCTTCTCCTACGAGCAGTACTTC

v_gene: TRBV6-2/TRBV6-3
j_gene: TRBJ2-5
d_gene: TRBD2
abundance: -
len: 16
CDR3aa: CASSYGLAGGQETQYF
CDR3nt: TGTGCCAGCAGTTACGGTTTAGCGGGGGGACAAGAGACCCAGTACTTC

v_gene: TRBV5-4
j_gene: TRBJ2-1
d_gene: TRBD2
abundance: -
len: 17
CDR3aa: CASSAGGTSGGVNEQFF
CDR3nt: TGTGCCAGCAGCGCGGGCGGGACTAGCGGGGGGGTTAATGAGCAGTTCTTC

v_gene: TRBV5-1
j_gene: TRBJ2-2
d_gene: -
abundance: few
len: 15
CDR3aa: CASSLLRQPTGELFF
CDR3nt: TGCGCCAGCAGCTTATTGAGGCAACCAACTGGGGAGCTGTTTTTT

v_gene: TRBV7-9
j_gene: TRBJ1-2
d_gene: TRBD1
abundance: -
len: 15
CDR3aa: CATSGTGTSNYGYTF
CDR3nt: TGTGCCACCTCGGGGACAGGCACCTCTAACTATGGCTACACCTTC

v_gene: TRBV11-3
j_gene: TRBJ2-5
d_gene: TRBD2
abundance: -
len: 16
CDR3aa: CASSLSSGRGSETQYF
CDR3nt: TGTGCCAGCAGCTTGTCTAGCGGGAGAGGCTCAGAGACCCAGTACTTC

v_gene: TRBV2
j_gene: TRBJ1-4
d_gene: -
abundance: -
len: 15
CDR3aa: CASIRGGATNEKLFF
CDR3nt: TGTGCCAGCATCCGGGGGGGGGCAACTAATGAAAAACTGTTTTTT

v_gene: TRBV6-5
j_gene: TRBJ1-1
d_gene: TRBD1
abundance: -
len: 15
CDR3aa: CASSKGQGADTEAFF
CDR3nt: TGTGCCAGCAGTAAGGGACAGGGGGCTGACACTGAAGCTTTCTTT

v_gene: TRBV11-2
j_gene: TRBJ2-7
d_gene: TRBD1
abundance: -
len: 16
CDR3aa: CASSFPIRDSSYEQYF
CDR3nt: TGTGCCAGCAGCTTCCCGATCCGGGACAGTTCCTACGAGCAGTACTTC

v_gene: TRBV6-5
j_gene: TRBJ2-5
d_gene: -
abundance: -
len: 13
CDR3aa: CASSYQGGETQYF
CDR3nt: TGTGCCAGCAGTTACCAGGGGGGAGAGACCCAGTACTTC

v_gene: TRBV7-3
j_gene: TRBJ2-3
d_gene: -
abundance: -
len: 14
CDR3aa: CASSPRGTTDTQYF
CDR3nt: TGTGCCAGCAGCCCAAGGGGTACCACAGATACGCAGTATTTT

v_gene: TRBV7-6
j_gene: TRBJ1-4
d_gene: -
abundance: -
len: 15
CDR3aa: CASSLEPAVNEKLFF
CDR3nt: TGTGCCAGCAGCTTAGAGCCTGCTGTGAATGAAAAACTGTTTTTT

v_gene: TRBV28
j_gene: TRBJ2-2
d_gene: -
abundance: -
len: 14
CDR3aa: CASRPARGTGELFF
CDR3nt: TGTGCCAGCAGGCCGGCCAGGGGTACCGGGGAGCTGTTTTTT

v_gene: TRBV28
j_gene: TRBJ2-7
d_gene: -
abundance: once
len: 13
CDR3aa: CASSSGDAGEQYF
CDR3nt: TGTGCCAGCAGTTCAGGGGATGCTGGCGAGCAGTACTTC

v_gene: TRBV5-1
j_gene: TRBJ2-3
d_gene: TRBD2
abundance: -
len: 16
CDR3aa: CASSLGIAGETDTQYF
CDR3nt: TGCGCCAGCAGCTTGGGTATAGCGGGGGAGACAGATACGCAGTATTTT

v_gene: TRBV10-3
j_gene: TRBJ1-6
d_gene: TRBD1
abundance: -
len: 14
CDR3aa: CAIRVTGDASPLHF
CDR3nt: TGTGCCATCAGAGTGACAGGGGATGCTTCACCCCTCCACTTT

v_gene: TRBV6-2/TRBV6-3
j_gene: TRBJ2-5
d_gene: TRBD2
abundance: -
len: 16
CDR3aa: CASSYSFSGGGETQYF
CDR3nt: TGTGCCAGCAGTTACTCGTTCAGCGGGGGGGGAGAGACCCAGTACTTC

v_gene: TRBV7-2
j_gene: TRBJ2-4
d_gene: TRBD1
abundance: -
len: 15
CDR3aa: CASSLAGQALLIQYF
CDR3nt: TGTGCCAGCAGCTTAGCGGGACAGGCGCTACTCATTCAGTACTTC

v_gene: TRBV9
j_gene: TRBJ1-1
d_gene: -
abundance: -
len: 13
CDR3aa: CASSVMGGEKAFF
CDR3nt: TGTGCCAGCAGCGTAATGGGGGGAGAGAAAGCTTTCTTT

v_gene: TRBV12-5
j_gene: TRBJ1-2
d_gene: -
abundance: -
len: 12
CDR3aa: CASGFQGSGYTF
CDR3nt: TGTGCTAGTGGTTTTCAGGGCAGTGGCTACACCTTC

v_gene: TRBV20-1
j_gene: TRBJ2-1
d_gene: -
abundance: -
len: 15
CDR3aa: CSASATPSSYNEQFF
CDR3nt: TGCAGTGCTAGTGCGACTCCCAGCTCCTACAATGAGCAGTTCTTC

v_gene: TRBV10-1
j_gene: TRBJ2-5
d_gene: TRBD1
abundance: once
len: 16
CDR3aa: CASSEGRTGGQETQYF
CDR3nt: TGCGCCAGCAGTGAGGGACGGACAGGGGGGCAAGAGACCCAGTACTTC

v_gene: TRBV27
j_gene: TRBJ2-7
d_gene: TRBD1
abundance: -
len: 18
CDR3aa: CASRHTGQGPLSSYEQYF
CDR3nt: TGTGCCAGCAGACACACGGGACAGGGCCCTCTTAGCTCCTACGAGCAGTACTTC

v_gene: TRBV10-3
j_gene: TRBJ2-3
d_gene: -
abundance: -
len: 16
CDR3aa: CAISESRRPSTDTQYF
CDR3nt: TGTGCCATCAGTGAGTCAAGGAGACCTAGCACAGATACGCAGTATTTT

v_gene: TRBV7-2
j_gene: TRBJ1-4
d_gene: -
abundance: -
len: 13
CDR3aa: CASRRTRNEKLFF
CDR3nt: TGTGCCAGCAGAAGGACAAGGAATGAAAAACTGTTTTTT

v_gene: TRBV28
j_gene: TRBJ1-2
d_gene: -
abundance: once
len: 12
CDR3aa: CASSPAQGSYTF
CDR3nt: TGTGCCAGCAGTCCCGCCCAGGGAAGCTACACCTTC

v_gene: TRBV6-1
j_gene: TRBJ1-1
d_gene: -
abundance: few
len: 13
CDR3aa: CASSDQVNTEAFF
CDR3nt: TGTGCCAGCAGTGATCAGGTGAACACTGAAGCTTTCTTT

v_gene: TRBV24-1
j_gene: TRBJ2-1
d_gene: TRBD2
abundance: -
len: 16
CDR3aa: CATSERLAGVIDEQFF
CDR3nt: TGTGCCACCAGTGAACGACTAGCGGGAGTGATCGATGAGCAGTTCTTC

v_gene: TRBV19
j_gene: TRBJ1-5
d_gene: -
abundance: -
len: 15
CDR3aa: CASSMRVESNQPQHF
CDR3nt: TGTGCCAGTAGTATGAGGGTTGAGAGCAATCAGCCCCAGCATTTT

v_gene: TRBV12-5
j_gene: TRBJ1-2
d_gene: -
abundance: few
len: 13
CDR3aa: CASGLVVGDGYTF
CDR3nt: TGTGCTAGTGGTTTGGTAGTCGGGGATGGCTACACCTTC

v_gene: TRBV7-2
j_gene: TRBJ2-3
d_gene: TRBD2
abundance: -
len: 16
CDR3aa: CASSRAAGGSTDTQYF
CDR3nt: TGTGCCAGCAGCCGGGCGGCGGGGGGGAGCACAGATACGCAGTATTTT

v_gene: TRBV9
j_gene: TRBJ1-1
d_gene: TRBD1
abundance: -
len: 15
CDR3aa: CASSVAPGGETEAFF
CDR3nt: TGTGCCAGCAGCGTAGCTCCAGGGGGCGAAACTGAAGCTTTCTTT

v_gene: TRBV28
j_gene: TRBJ1-2
d_gene: -
abundance: -
len: 12
CDR3aa: CASSLQTYGYTF
CDR3nt: TGTGCCAGCAGTTTGCAGACTTATGGCTACACCTTC

v_gene: TRBV19
j_gene: TRBJ1-2
d_gene: -
abundance: -
len: 11
CDR3aa: CASSAQRGYTF
CDR3nt: TGTGCCAGTAGTGCCCAGCGGGGCTACACCTTC

v_gene: TRBV7-8
j_gene: TRBJ2-3
d_gene: -
abundance: -
len: 13
CDR3aa: CATRRSEEGTQYF
CDR3nt: TGTGCCACCCGGCGGAGTGAGGAGGGTACGCAGTATTTT